The entry below gives a single T cell receptor beta chain sequence along with its context. The antigen remains undetermined. The sample belongs to a study of cytomegalovirus exposure and HLA in healthy donors. Regarding the study as a whole: Confirmation in vitro established that a few CMV-associated chains were specific for CMV antigens.

Germline CDR1 reads SGHDN; CDR2 reads FVKESK. There are 13 residues in the CDR3. V was cut by 0 bases and J by 6 bases, with 9 bases left in between. Method: immunoSEQ multiplex PCR; TCRdb's copy keeps in-frame clones and lacks some. The sample lists under 85,000 clones; over 90% were seen once. The chain combines TRBV14 with TRBJ2-7; D remains unclear. The TCR sequence derives from a man younger than 35 in good health and CMV-seropositive. Input material: PBMCs. The CDR3 nucleotides are TGTGCCAGCAGCCAAGATCTACTCCTCGAGCAGTACTTC. Encoded protein: CASSQDLLLEQYF.